Following are 20 T cell receptor beta chains from one sample sequenced in a study of breast tumors, draining lymph nodes, adjacent tissues. Breast cancer patients provided tissue from their axillary draining lymph nodes. Via MiXCR, TCRdb re-called the multiplex PCR reads, giving one row per CDR3 protein. The profile shows roughly 130,000 distinct CDR3 sequences, 30% to 35% of them singletons. The specimen was axillary lymph node tissue. Every receptor here comes from a female donor with breast cancer. Some clones in this sample may be carry-over from other donors' samples.

Remarks on this clonotype: A clone one base away is much larger, so this may be a read error. This is likely a read error, given that the CDR3 carries no conserved phenylalanine or tryptophan at its end. The rearrangement links TRBV9 to TRBJ2-1; possible D gene TRBD2, 6 bases. The V end lost 4 bases, the J end lost 7 bases, and 12 bases lay between the germline ends. This CDR3 spans 13 amino acids. The germline V gene has CDR1 SGDLS and CDR2 YYNGEE. DNA of the CDR3: TGTGCCAGCAGCCCGGGACTCTGGAATGAGCAGTTCTCC. Protein: CASSPGLWNEQFS.

This clonotype showed up many times. The J gene is TRBJ2-3, the V gene TRBV19, with TRBD1 identical over 9 bases. In germline, CDR1 is LNHDA, CDR2 SQIVND (reference sequence). The V and J ends lost 3 bases and 7 bases, in that order; junction bases with no gene match: 11. The CDR3 runs to 16 residues. CDR3 amino acids: CASSIQGDRAPYTQYF. The CDR3 DNA is TGTGCCAGTAGTATTCAGGGGGACAGGGCGCCTTATACGCAGTATTTT.

CDR3 amino acids: CASSAPGPSEAFF. The CDR3 DNA reads TGTGCCAGCAGCGCTCCGGGACCCTCTGAAGCTTTCTTT. This chain links TRBV7-9 with TRBJ1-1; D possibly corresponds to TRBD1 (5 bases). The germline V gene encodes CDR1 SEHNR and CDR2 FQNEAQ (reference sequence). Trimming took 5 bases from V and 6 from J, leaving 13 bases between them. The CDR3 totals 13 residues.

V and J are TRBV9 and TRBJ1-6; TRBD1 matches 7 bases. Germline CDR1 reads SGDLS; CDR2 reads YYNGEE. The length of the CDR3 is 16 residues. Trimming took 4 bases from V and 9 from J; bases not matched to a gene: 13. In DNA, the CDR3 is TGTGCCAGCAGCCCGGGTCGACAGGGAGGGATTTCACCCCTCCACTTT. Translating gives CASSPGRQGGISPLHF.

This chain uses TRBV20-1 with TRBJ2-7, with D perhaps matching TRBD2 (6 bases). The germline CDR1 and CDR2 sequences are DFQATT and SNEGSKA (reference sequence). The CDR3 spans 15 residues. Trimming removed 0 bases from V and 1 base from J, with 13 bases in between. As DNA, the CDR3 is TGCAGTGCTAGAGATAGGAGGGACCCTTCCTACGAGCAGTACTTC. Translated: CSARDRRDPSYEQYF.

This clonotype was counted many times. The chain has TRBV6-6 and TRBJ2-1; D is unresolved. This CDR3 region has 15 residues. CDR1 is MNHNY, CDR2 SVGAGI, per germline (reference sequence). V lost 2 bases to trimming and J lost 2 bases, with 10 bases between them. The CDR3 loop is CASSYESRAYNEQFF. The CDR3 nucleotides read TGTGCCAGCAGTTACGAGTCTAGGGCCTACAATGAGCAGTTCTTC.

The V gene is TRBV12-3 or TRBV12-4, the J gene TRBJ1-1; D perhaps matches TRBD1 (5 bases). Trimming removed 3 bases from V and 9 bases from J, with 11 bases in between. This CDR3 is built from 12 residues. CDR3 amino acids: CASSLAGTQAFF. CDR3 DNA: TGTGCCAGCAGTTTGGCCGGGACCCAAGCTTTCTTT.

This clonotype was observed a handful of times. This rearrangement joins TRBV7-9 to TRBJ2-7, with D perhaps TRBD1 or TRBD2 (5 bases each). In germline, CDR1 is SEHNR, CDR2 FQNEAQ (reference sequence). The CDR3 covers 14 residues. The V end lost 2 bases, the J end lost 0 bases, and 8 bases lay between the germline ends. For the CDR3, the DNA is TGTGCCAGCAGCTTATCCGGGACCTCCTACGAGCAGTACTTC. It is translated as CASSLSGTSYEQYF.

This clonotype was observed at least ten times. This sequence joins TRBV2 and TRBJ2-5; 9 bases are shared with TRBD2. Germline CDR1 and CDR2: SNHLY and FYNNEI. CDR3 length: 14 amino acids. With V trimmed by 7 bases and J by 2 bases, 5 bases remained unmatched. CDR3 loop: CASNERGVQETQYF. CDR3 DNA sequence: TGTGCCAGCAATGAGCGGGGGGTACAAGAGACCCAGTACTTC.

This clonotype has just a few counts. It may be a read error: a sequence one base away is much more abundant. The CDR3 DNA follows: TGTGCCACCGCTCTACCAGGGCGCGAGCAGTACTTC. This encodes CATALPGREQYF. V gene TRBV6-5 combines with J gene TRBJ2-7; possible D gene TRBD1, 5 bases. The CDR3 has 12 residues. Germline V gene lookup returns CDR1 MNHEY and CDR2 SVGAGI. V was clipped by 10 bases and J by 6 bases, with 16 bases between them.

This clonotype was detected many times. Possible read error: a much larger clone is one base away. This chain connects TRBV11-2 to TRBJ2-3, with 8 bases identical to TRBD2. The trim removed 3 bases at V and 4 bases at J, leaving 12 bases unmatched. This CDR3 is 17 amino acids long. Germline V CDR1 and CDR2: SGHAT, FQNNGV. This CDR3 is CASSFRSTTGGADTQYF. For the CDR3, the DNA is TGTGCCAGCAGCTTTCGGTCCACTACCGGGGGGGCAGATACGCAGTATTTT.

This clonotype was seen ten or more times. This chain links TRBV6-5 with TRBJ2-3; D ambiguous. Trimming took 5 bases from V and 4 from J, leaving 13 bases between them. The germline V gene has CDR1 MNHEY and CDR2 SVGAGI. The CDR3 loop spans 14 amino acids. The CDR3 sequence: CASSHRPDSDTQYF. The CDR3 region has the DNA TGTGCCAGCAGTCACCGACCAGACTCAGATACGCAGTATTTT.

The sample holds many counts of this clonotype. The J gene is TRBJ1-4, the V gene TRBV6-5; D not certain. This CDR3 is built from 14 residues. The V and J ends lost 7 bases and 3 bases respectively, with 12 bases between them. Looked up from germline, CDR1 is MNHEY and CDR2 is SVGAGI. The CDR3 loop reads CASTSGRANEKLFF. Here the CDR3 DNA reads TGTGCCAGCACGTCGGGGAGGGCTAATGAAAAACTGTTTTTT.

Turning to this clonotype: This could be a read error, since a much larger clone is one nucleotide away. This chain joins TRBV19 and TRBJ2-6, with a possible D match to TRBD1 (5 bases). Germline lookup yields CDR1 LNHDA and CDR2 SQIVND (reference sequence). This CDR3 has 19 amino acids. The CDR3 here is CASSPLDKRTSSGANALTF. The CDR3 bases are TGTGCCAGTAGTCCCTTGGACAAACGTACAAGCTCTGGGGCCAACGCCCTGACTTTC.

Here the CDR3 DNA reads TGTGCCAGCAGTCTGACGACGGCTAATGAGCAGTTCTTC. Amino acid sequence: CASSLTTANEQFF. The chain has TRBV6-2 or TRBV6-3 and TRBJ2-1, with unresolved D. The CDR3 is made up of 13 amino acids. CDR1 and CDR2 from the germline V gene are MNHEY and SVGEGT. Between the trimmed V and J ends, which lost 5 bases and 7 bases, there was a span of 12 bases.

This clonotype was detected many times. A much larger clone sits a single nucleotide away, making a read error possible. The V and J genes are TRBV20-1 and TRBJ2-5; D gene unclear. The germline V gene encodes CDR1 DFQATT and CDR2 SNEGSKA (reference sequence). The CDR3 has 12 residues. The CDR3 DNA reads TGCAGCCCGTCGAAGTGGTCGGAGACCCCGTACTTC. Its protein product is CSPSKWSETPYF.

This clonotype has more than one count but fewer than ten. This may stem from a read error, because a much larger clone lies one nucleotide away. The chain employs TRBV5-6 and TRBJ2-7; D gene uncertain. Germline CDR1 SGHDT, CDR2 YYEEEE. This CDR3 has 15 amino acids. The V end lost 0 bases, the J end lost 2 bases, and 12 bases lay between the germline ends. Written as DNA, the CDR3 is TGTGCCAGCAGCTTGGGGCCGGCACAAACCTACGAGCAGTACTTC. Its translation: CASSLGPAQTYEQYF.

Details on this clonotype: A much larger clone sits a single nucleotide away, making a read error possible. V is TRBV28 and J is TRBJ2-3, with TRBD1 matching over 10 bases. Germline V gene lookup returns CDR1 MDHEN and CDR2 SYDVKM. J lost 6 bases, V lost 7 bases, and 7 bases had no gene match. This CDR3 region has 14 residues. CDR3 DNA sequence: TGTGCCAGCAATAGACAGGGGGCGCGCGATACGCAGTATTTT. Translating it yields CASNRQGARDTQYF. Variable domain in full (rest from reference TRBV28 and TRBJ2-3): DVKVTQSSRYLVKRTGEKVFLECVQDMDHENMFWYRQDPGLGLRLIYFSYDVKMKEKGDIPEGYSVSREKKERFSLILESASTNQTSMYLCASNRQGARDTQYFGPGTRLTVL.

This clonotype was observed at least ten times. This chain joins TRBV5-5 and TRBJ2-5; D gene ambiguous. With 4 bases removed from V and 5 bases from J, the gap between germline ends came to 21 bases. This CDR3 has 16 amino acids. Germline CDR1 reads SGHKS; CDR2 reads YYEKEE (reference sequence). CDR3 DNA: TGTGCCAGCAGCCCTGTTGGCCTGACGAAGGAGGAGACCCAGTACTTC. Its translation: CASSPVGLTKEETQYF.

This clonotype was detected once. This chain joins TRBV15 and TRBJ2-5, with D possibly matching TRBD1 (6 bases). CDR3 length: 15 residues. V was pared by 0 bases and J by 5 bases, with 13 bases between. CDR1 LNHNV and CDR2 YYDKDF come from the germline V gene (reference sequence). The CDR3 region has the DNA TGTGCCACCAGCAGAGACCCCGGCAGGGGCGAGACCCAGTACTTC. Protein product: CATSRDPGRGETQYF.